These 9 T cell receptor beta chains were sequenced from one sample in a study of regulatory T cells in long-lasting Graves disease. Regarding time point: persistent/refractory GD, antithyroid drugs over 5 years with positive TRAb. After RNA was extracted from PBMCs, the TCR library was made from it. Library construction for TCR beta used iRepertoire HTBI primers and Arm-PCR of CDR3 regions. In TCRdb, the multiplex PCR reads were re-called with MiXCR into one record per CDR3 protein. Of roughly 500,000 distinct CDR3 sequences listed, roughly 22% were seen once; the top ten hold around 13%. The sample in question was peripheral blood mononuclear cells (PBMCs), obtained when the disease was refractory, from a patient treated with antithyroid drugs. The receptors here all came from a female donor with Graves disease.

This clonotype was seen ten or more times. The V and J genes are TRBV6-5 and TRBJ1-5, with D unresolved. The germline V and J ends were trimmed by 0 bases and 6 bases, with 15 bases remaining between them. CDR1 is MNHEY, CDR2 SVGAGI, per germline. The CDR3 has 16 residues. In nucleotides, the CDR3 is TGTGCCAGCAGTTACTCCTCCGGAAGATTGGGTCAGCCCCAGCATTTT. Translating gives CASSYSSGRLGQPQHF.

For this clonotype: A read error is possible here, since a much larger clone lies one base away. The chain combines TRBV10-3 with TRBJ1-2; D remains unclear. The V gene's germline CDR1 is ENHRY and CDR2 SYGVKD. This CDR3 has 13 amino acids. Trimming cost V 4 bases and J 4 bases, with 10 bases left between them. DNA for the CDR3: TGTGCCATCAGTGGTGGGCGGATCTATGGCTACACCTTC. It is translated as CAISGGRIYGYTF.

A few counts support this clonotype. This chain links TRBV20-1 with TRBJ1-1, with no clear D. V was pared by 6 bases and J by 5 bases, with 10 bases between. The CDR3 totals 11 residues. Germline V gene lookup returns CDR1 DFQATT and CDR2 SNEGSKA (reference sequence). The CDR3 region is CSAELGTEAFF. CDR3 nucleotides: TGCAGTGCCGAGTTAGGGACTGAAGCTTTCTTT.

The CDR3: CASRVTASYEQYF. The CDR3 coding sequence is TGTGCCAGCAGAGTGACGGCTTCCTACGAGCAGTACTTC. The rearrangement uses TRBV6-1 and TRBJ2-7; D ambiguous. V was shortened by 6 bases and J by 1 base, with 10 bases between the two germline ends. The CDR3 spans 13 residues. The V gene's germline CDR1 is MNHNS and CDR2 SASEGT.

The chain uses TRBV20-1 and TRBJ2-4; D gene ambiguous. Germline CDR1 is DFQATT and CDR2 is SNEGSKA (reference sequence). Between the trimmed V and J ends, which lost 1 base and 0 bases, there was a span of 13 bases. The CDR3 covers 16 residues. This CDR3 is CSARVSAALAKNIQYF. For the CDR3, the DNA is TGCAGTGCTAGAGTTTCGGCAGCTCTAGCCAAAAACATTCAGTACTTC.

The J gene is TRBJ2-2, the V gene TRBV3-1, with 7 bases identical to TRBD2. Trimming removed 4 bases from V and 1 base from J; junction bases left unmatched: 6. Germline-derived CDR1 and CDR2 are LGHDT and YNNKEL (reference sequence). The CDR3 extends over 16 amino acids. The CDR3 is CASSPEGRENTGELFF. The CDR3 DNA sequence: TGTGCCAGCAGCCCCGAGGGGAGGGAGAACACCGGGGAGCTGTTTTTT.

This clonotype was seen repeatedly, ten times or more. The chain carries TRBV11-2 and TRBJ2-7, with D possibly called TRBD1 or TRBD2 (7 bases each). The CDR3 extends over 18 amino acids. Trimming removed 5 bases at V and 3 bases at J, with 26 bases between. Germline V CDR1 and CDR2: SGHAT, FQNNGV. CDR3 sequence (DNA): TGTGCCAGCAGCGTAAAACAGGGGAGGGACGTGTTCATCTACGAGCAGTACTTC. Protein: CASSVKQGRDVFIYEQYF.

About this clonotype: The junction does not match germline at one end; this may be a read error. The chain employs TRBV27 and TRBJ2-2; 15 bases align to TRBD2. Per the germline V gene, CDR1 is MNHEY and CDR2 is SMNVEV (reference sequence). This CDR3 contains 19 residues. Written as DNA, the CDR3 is TGTGCCAGCACTTTAGGACTAGCGGGAGGGTATGCGAACACCGGGGAGCTGTTTTTT. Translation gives CASTLGLAGGYANTGELFF.

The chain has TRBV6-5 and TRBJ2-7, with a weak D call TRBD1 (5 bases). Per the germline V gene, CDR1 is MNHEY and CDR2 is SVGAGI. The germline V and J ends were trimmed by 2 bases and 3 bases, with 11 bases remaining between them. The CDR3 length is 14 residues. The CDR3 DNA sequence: TGTGCCAGCAGTTACCCGACAGTTTTCTACGAGCAGTACTTC. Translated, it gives CASSYPTVFYEQYF.